The 27 T cell receptor beta chains presented below share a single source sample, sequenced in a study of T cell repertoires in cytomegalovirus infection. TCRdb processed the reads anew with MiXCR; each CDR3 protein has one entry. The sample lists fewer than 550,000 distinct CDR3 sequences, about a quarter occurring once. What was sequenced was PBMCs. The receptors come from a human donor in good health (CMV status not recorded). Some clones in this sample may be carry-over from other donors' samples.

The rearrangement uses TRBV28 and TRBJ2-7; 10 bases map to TRBD1. V was clipped by 6 bases and J by 7 bases; unmatched bases: 12. The CDR3 length is 15 residues. Germline-derived CDR1 and CDR2 are MDHEN and SYDVKM. The CDR3 loop reads CASSPSGTGAWEQYV. CDR3 in DNA: TGTGCCAGCAGCCCCTCCGGGACAGGGGCTTGGGAGCAGTACGTC.

This clonotype was counted ten times or more. This chain uses TRBV19 with TRBJ2-3; D possibly corresponds to TRBD2 (6 bases). Germline V CDR1 and CDR2: LNHDA, SQIVND (reference sequence). The length of the CDR3 is 17 residues. With 1 base removed from V and 6 bases from J, the gap between germline ends came to 20 bases. The CDR3 DNA sequence: TGTGCCAGTAGTATAGGCTCATCGGGACTCCTCGGCGATACGCAGTATTTT. It translates to CASSIGSSGLLGDTQYF.

The rearrangement uses TRBV7-9 and TRBJ1-1, with no clear D. The CDR3 length is 15 residues. The V end was cut by 1 base, the J end by 1 base, with 10 bases between. Germline V gene lookup returns CDR1 SEHNR and CDR2 FQNEAQ (reference sequence). This CDR3 reads CASSLEVQQNTEAFF. CDR3 DNA sequence: TGTGCCAGCAGCTTAGAAGTACAGCAGAACACTGAAGCTTTCTTT.

V usage is TRBV7-4 and J usage is TRBJ2-4; weak D call: TRBD1 (5 bases). The CDR3 is made up of 14 amino acids. Germline V gives CDR1 SGHVT, CDR2 SQSDAQ. With 0 bases removed from V and 6 bases from J, the gap between germline ends came to 9 bases. The chain's CDR3 is CASSLASGLNIQYF. The DNA of the CDR3 is TGTGCCAGCAGCTTAGCTTCAGGGTTAAACATTCAGTACTTC.

The J gene is TRBJ1-5, the V gene TRBV27; no clear D. Trimming shortened V by 4 bases and J by 4 bases, and 11 bases separated the two germline ends. The CDR3 sequence is 14 residues long. Germline loops: CDR1 MNHEY, CDR2 SMNVEV (reference sequence). The CDR3 bases are TGTGCCAGCAGTTCCGGGAACGGGAATCAGCCCCAGCATTTT. Protein sequence: CASSSGNGNQPQHF.

The chain carries TRBV7-9 and TRBJ2-1; TRBD2 matches at 11 bases. The germline V gene has CDR1 SEHNR and CDR2 FQNEAQ (reference sequence). J was trimmed by 5 bases and V by 5 bases; bases with no gene match: 8. This CDR3 region has 16 residues. The CDR3 DNA reads TGTGCCAGCAGCCGTCGGACTAGCGGGCAAAACAATGAGCAGTTCTTC. This translates into CASSRRTSGQNNEQFF.

This clonotype was recorded many times. The chain employs TRBV7-2 and TRBJ2-2, with D maybe TRBD1 (7 bases). This CDR3 is built from 16 residues. V was trimmed by 3 bases and J by 3 bases, leaving 14 bases between them. Germline V gene lookup returns CDR1 SGHTA and CDR2 FQGNSA. CDR3 in amino acids: CASSFYRGTDTGELFF. Here the CDR3 DNA reads TGTGCCAGCAGCTTCTACCGCGGGACAGACACCGGGGAGCTGTTTTTT. The variable domain in full, with the rest retrieved from reference TRBV7-2 and TRBJ2-2, is GAGVSQSPSNKVTEKGKDVELRCDPISGHTALYWYRQSLGQGLEFLIYFQGNSAPDKSGLPSDRFSAERTGGSVSTLTIQRTQQEDSAVYLCASSFYRGTDTGELFFGEGSRLTVL.

The rearrangement joins TRBV7-6 to TRBJ2-1, with TRBD1 matching over 9 bases. CDR3 length equals 15 residues. The V segment lost 7 bases and the J segment 7 bases; nucleotides outside the gene matches: 11. Germline values: CDR1 SGHVS, CDR2 FNYEAQ. The chain's CDR3 is CASTPIQGAWNEQFF. CDR3 sequence (DNA): TGTGCCAGCACCCCAATACAGGGGGCTTGGAATGAGCAGTTCTTC.

This clonotype was counted ten times or more. The chain recombines TRBV6-1 with TRBJ2-1; D gene unclear. CDR1 and CDR2 from the germline V gene are MNHNS and SASEGT. This CDR3 spans 15 amino acids. V was shortened by 5 bases and J by 6 bases, with 17 bases between the two germline ends. The CDR3 loop reads CASSPEAVSINEQFF. CDR3 nucleotide sequence: TGTGCCAGCAGTCCCGAGGCGGTTAGCATCAATGAGCAGTTCTTC.

This clonotype has just a few counts. The chain employs TRBV2 and TRBJ2-7; 8 nucleotides agree with TRBD2. The CDR3 extends over 11 amino acids. CDR1 is SNHLY, CDR2 FYNNEI, per germline. V was clipped by 6 bases and J by 12 bases; unmatched bases: 7. Here the CDR3 reads CASRLAGSAYV. DNA of the CDR3: TGTGCCAGCAGGCTAGCGGGTAGCGCGTACGTC.

The chain links TRBV3-1 to TRBJ2-1; possible D gene TRBD2, 5 bases. The germline V and J ends were trimmed by 3 bases and 4 bases, with 16 bases remaining between them. CDR1 is LGHDT, CDR2 YNNKEL, per germline (reference sequence). The CDR3 loop spans 16 amino acids. Here the CDR3 DNA reads TGTGCCAGCAGCCATCCGAAAGGAACGGGGTACAATGAGCAGTTCTTC. Protein: CASSHPKGTGYNEQFF.

The chain carries TRBV7-8 and TRBJ1-3; the D gene is possibly TRBD1 (5 bases). Trimming stripped 1 base from V and 2 bases from J, with 6 bases between. CDR3 length: 14 residues. In germline, CDR1 is SGHVS, CDR2 FQNEAQ. DNA for the CDR3: TGTGCCAGCAGCTTAGAGGGACCTGGAAACACCATATATTTT. This encodes CASSLEGPGNTIYF.

This clonotype was observed many times. The V and J genes are TRBV6-2 or TRBV6-3 and TRBJ1-1; D unresolved. Looked up from germline, CDR1 is MNHEY and CDR2 is SVGEGT. The V gene lost 11 bases and the J gene lost 0 bases, with 13 bases spanning the gap. The CDR3 sequence is 13 residues long. CDR3 nucleotides: TGTGCCGGGCAAGGTTCCCTGAACACTGAAGCTTTCTTT. Encoded protein: CAGQGSLNTEAFF.

Many counts were recorded for this clonotype. This chain links TRBV12-3 or TRBV12-4 with TRBJ1-6; D is possibly TRBD1 (6 bases). Trimming took 3 bases from V and 5 from J, leaving 11 bases between them. The CDR3 length is 15 residues. The CDR3 here is CASSLWAGDNSPLHF. DNA of the CDR3: TGTGCCAGCAGTTTGTGGGCAGGGGATAATTCACCCCTCCACTTT.

This clonotype has just a few counts. The V call is TRBV7-9, the J call TRBJ2-3; 7 positions agree with TRBD2. Germline-derived CDR1 and CDR2 are SEHNR and FQNEAQ (reference sequence). The CDR3 totals 17 residues. V shed 5 bases and J 1 base; nucleotides not matched to a gene: 12. CDR3 sequence: CASSPQRREIGTDTQYF. The CDR3 DNA sequence: TGTGCCAGCAGCCCCCAACGGCGGGAGATCGGCACAGATACGCAGTATTTT.

This chain connects TRBV30 to TRBJ2-1; D gene uncertain. The germline V gene has CDR1 GTSNPN and CDR2 SVGIG (reference sequence). The V end was cut by 0 bases, the J end by 5 bases, with 11 bases between. This CDR3 is built from 14 residues. DNA of the CDR3: TGTGCCTGGAGTGTAGAGAACTGGAACAATGAGCAGTTCTTC. It translates to CAWSVENWNNEQFF.

The chain carries TRBV28 and TRBJ2-1; D possibly corresponds to TRBD1 (5 bases). Trimming shortened V by 4 bases and J by 0 bases, and 19 bases separated the two germline ends. This CDR3 has 18 amino acids. Germline V CDR1 and CDR2: MDHEN, SYDVKM. The CDR3 DNA reads TGTGCCAGCAGTTCCAACCGAAACAGGTTAAGCTCCTACAATGAGCAGTTCTTC. Its protein product is CASSSNRNRLSSYNEQFF. Full variable domain (rest looked up from reference TRBV28 and TRBJ2-1): DVKVTQSSRYLVKRTGEKVFLECVQDMDHENMFWYRQDPGLGLRLIYFSYDVKMKEKGDIPEGYSVSREKKERFSLILESASTNQTSMYLCASSSNRNRLSSYNEQFFGPGTRLTVL.

This clonotype was seen more than once but under ten times. V is TRBV29-1 and J is TRBJ2-5; TRBD1 agrees at 7 bases. The CDR3 length is 13 residues. CDR1 and CDR2 from the germline V gene are SQVTM and ANQGSEA. V lost 5 bases to trimming and J lost 4 bases; unmatched junction nucleotides: 7. The CDR3 loop is CSVTGARVETQYF. As DNA, the CDR3 is TGCAGCGTTACAGGGGCGAGGGTAGAGACCCAGTACTTC.

The chain combines TRBV12-5 with TRBJ2-1; a weak D match, TRBD2 (5 bases). Deletions cut 0 bases from V and 8 bases from J, with 17 bases between. The CDR3 sequence is 16 residues long. From germline, CDR1 is LGHNT and CDR2 FRNRAP. CDR3 loop: CASGLVLSGGGYEQFF. In nucleotides, the CDR3 is TGTGCTAGTGGTTTGGTACTCAGCGGAGGCGGGTATGAGCAGTTCTTC.

This clonotype appeared a few times. The chain couples TRBV6-5 to TRBJ2-1, with 7 bases aligning to TRBD2. The CDR3 spans 16 residues. V lost 0 bases to trimming and J lost 2 bases; unmatched junction nucleotides: 4. Germline V gene data show CDR1 as MNHEY and CDR2 as SVGAGI. CDR3 coding DNA: TGTGCCAGCAGTTACTCGTCGGGAGGCCCCTACAATGAGCAGTTCTTC. Translation: CASSYSSGGPYNEQFF.

This clonotype was seen more than once but under ten times. The rearrangement uses TRBV15 and TRBJ2-7; the D gene could be TRBD1 or TRBD2 (5 bases each). The CDR3 consists of 16 residues. V was shortened by 1 base and J by 3 bases, with 16 bases between the two germline ends. The germline CDR1 and CDR2 sequences are LNHNV and YYDKDF (reference sequence). The CDR3 DNA follows: TGTGCCACCAGCAGAGGGTGGGGACGGGGTGGCTACGAGCAGTACTTC. Translating it yields CATSRGWGRGGYEQYF.

The chain couples TRBV20-1 to TRBJ2-1; weak D call: TRBD1 (6 bases). This CDR3 spans 12 amino acids. Per germline, CDR1 DFQATT and CDR2 SNEGSKA (reference sequence). The germline V and J ends were trimmed by 4 bases and 5 bases, with 9 bases remaining between them. As DNA, the CDR3 is TGCAGTGCTACCCGGACAGACAATGAGCAGTTCTTC. Amino acid sequence: CSATRTDNEQFF.

This clonotype was seen repeatedly, ten times or more. This chain joins TRBV7-2 and TRBJ1-2, with D possibly TRBD1 on 6 matching bases. V was pared by 6 bases and J by 4 bases, with 24 bases between. Germline V CDR1 and CDR2: SGHTA, FQGNSA. CDR3 length: 17 amino acids. As DNA, the CDR3 is TGTGCCAGCAGAGAACCGGGACACCCAGCCCCTTCCTATGGCTACACCTTC. It encodes CASREPGHPAPSYGYTF.

This clonotype came up a few times. The J gene is TRBJ2-5, the V gene TRBV28; D gene ambiguous. The V end was cut by 3 bases, the J end by 3 bases, with 11 bases between. This CDR3 has 14 residues. From germline, CDR1 is MDHEN and CDR2 SYDVKM. This CDR3 reads CASSLMDGKETQYF. CDR3 coding DNA: TGTGCCAGCAGTTTGATGGACGGAAAAGAGACCCAGTACTTC. The full variable domain, rest sourced from reference TRBV28 and TRBJ2-5, is DVKVTQSSRYLVKRTGEKVFLECVQDMDHENMFWYRQDPGLGLRLIYFSYDVKMKEKGDIPEGYSVSREKKERFSLILESASTNQTSMYLCASSLMDGKETQYFGPGTRLLVL.

This clonotype was detected only a few times. V usage is TRBV19 and J usage is TRBJ1-1; D perhaps matches TRBD1 (5 bases). Germline-derived CDR1 and CDR2 are LNHDA and SQIVND (reference sequence). The CDR3 length is 14 residues. Trimming removed 7 bases at V and 0 bases at J, with 12 bases between. CDR3 DNA: TGTGCCAGTACCCCTGGGGCGATGAACACTGAAGCTTTCTTT. This encodes CASTPGAMNTEAFF.

The chain uses TRBV10-3 and TRBJ2-7; the D call may be TRBD1 or TRBD2 (5 bases each). Germline-derived CDR1 and CDR2 are ENHRY and SYGVKD. Trimming left V 4 bases short and J 2 bases short, with 12 bases between. The CDR3 runs 14 residues. The CDR3 loop reads CAISARTGPYEQYF. The DNA for the CDR3 is TGTGCCATCAGTGCCAGGACGGGACCCTACGAGCAGTACTTC.

Ten or more counts support this clonotype. The V call is TRBV7-2, the J call TRBJ1-1, with D perhaps matching TRBD1 (5 bases). The CDR3 length is 15 residues. Germline assignment: CDR1 SGHTA and CDR2 FQGNSA. V was trimmed by 5 bases and J by 5 bases, leaving 18 bases between them. The CDR3 spells CASSPATGWGTEAFF. DNA for the CDR3: TGTGCCAGCAGCCCGGCCACAGGTTGGGGAACTGAAGCTTTCTTT.